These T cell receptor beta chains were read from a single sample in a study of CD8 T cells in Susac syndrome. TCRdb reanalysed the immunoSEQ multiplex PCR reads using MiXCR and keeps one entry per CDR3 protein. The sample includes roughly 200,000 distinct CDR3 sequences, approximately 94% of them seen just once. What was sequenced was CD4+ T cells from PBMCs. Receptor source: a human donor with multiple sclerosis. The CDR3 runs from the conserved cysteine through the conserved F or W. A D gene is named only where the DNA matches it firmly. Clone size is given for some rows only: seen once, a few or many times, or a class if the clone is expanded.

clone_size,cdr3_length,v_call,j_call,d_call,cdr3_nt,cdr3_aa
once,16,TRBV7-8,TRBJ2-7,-,TGTGCCAGCAGCCAAATCCCGTTGGCGGGTGCGTACGAGCAGTACTTC,CASSQIPLAGAYEQYF
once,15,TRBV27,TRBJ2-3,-,TGTGCCAGCAGTTTCGCCTTAACTAGCACAGATACGCAGTATTTT,CASSFALTSTDTQYF
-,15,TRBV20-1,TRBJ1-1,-,TGCAGTGCTAGACACGCGACAGTTCGTGGGACTGAAGCTTTCTTT,CSARHATVRGTEAFF
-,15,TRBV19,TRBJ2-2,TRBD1,TGTGCCAGCAGCGACAGGGGTGTATACACCGGGGAGCTGTTTTTT,CASSDRGVYTGELFF
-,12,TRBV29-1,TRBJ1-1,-,TGCAGCGTTACCTTCAAGAACACTGAAGCTTTCTTT,CSVTFKNTEAFF
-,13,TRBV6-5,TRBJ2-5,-,TGTGCCAGCAGTTTCACTAGATCAGAGACCCAGTACTTC,CASSFTRSETQYF
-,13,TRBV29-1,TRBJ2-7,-,TGCAGCGTTGAAAATAGGGGTACCTACGAGCAGTACTTC,CSVENRGTYEQYF
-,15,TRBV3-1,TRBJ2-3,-,TGTGCCAGCAGCCTATTAGGCACTAGCACAGATACGCAGTATTTT,CASSLLGTSTDTQYF
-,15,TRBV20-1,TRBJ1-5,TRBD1,TGCAGTGCTAAGACAGGGATGGTTAAGAGTCAGCCCCAGCATTTT,CSAKTGMVKSQPQHF
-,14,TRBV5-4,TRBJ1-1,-,TGTGCCAGCAGCTCATTCAAAGGGGACACTGAAGCTTTCTTT,CASSSFKGDTEAFF
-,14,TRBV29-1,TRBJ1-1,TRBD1,TGCAGCGCCCCAGGGGGCAGGTTGAACACTGAAGCTTTCTTT,CSAPGGRLNTEAFF